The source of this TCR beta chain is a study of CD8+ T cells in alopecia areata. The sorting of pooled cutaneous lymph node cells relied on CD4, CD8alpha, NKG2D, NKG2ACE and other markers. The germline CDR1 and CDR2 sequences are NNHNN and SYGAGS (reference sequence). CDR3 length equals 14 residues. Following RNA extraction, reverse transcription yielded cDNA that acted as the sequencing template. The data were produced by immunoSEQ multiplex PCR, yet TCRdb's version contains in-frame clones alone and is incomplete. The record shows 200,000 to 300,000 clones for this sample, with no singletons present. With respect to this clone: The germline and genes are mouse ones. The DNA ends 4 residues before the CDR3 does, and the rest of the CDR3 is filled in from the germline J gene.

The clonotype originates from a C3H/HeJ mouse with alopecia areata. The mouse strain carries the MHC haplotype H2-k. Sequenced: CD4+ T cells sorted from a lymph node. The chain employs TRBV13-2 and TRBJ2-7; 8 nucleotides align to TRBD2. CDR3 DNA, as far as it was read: TGTGCCAGCGGTGATAAGGCTGGGGGGTAT. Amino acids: CASGDKAGGY. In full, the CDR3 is CASGDKAGGYEQYF.